This entry lists 12 T cell receptor beta chains sequenced from one sample in a study of cytomegalovirus exposure and HLA in healthy donors. PCR was performed using 60 Vbeta and 13 Jbeta primers. Method: immunoSEQ multiplex PCR; TCRdb's copy keeps in-frame clones and lacks some. The data contain 110,000 or so clones, almost 70% of them singletons. Sequenced input: PBMCs. The receptors here all came from a man aged 25 to 45 in good health and CMV-seronegative.

The chain uses TRBV19 and TRBJ2-7; 9 nucleotides match TRBD1. The CDR3 consists of 14 residues. Per germline, CDR1 LNHDA and CDR2 SQIVND (reference sequence). Germline trimming cut 7 bases from V and 6 bases from J; bases unmatched to any gene: 10. The CDR3 DNA reads TGTGCCAGTAATCAACGAGGGACAGGGAGCGAGCAGTACTTC. Protein sequence: CASNQRGTGSEQYF.

As concerns this clone: An end of the junction does not agree with germline; a read error may underlie this. This chain connects TRBV7-7 to TRBJ2-5; 11 bases are a match to TRBD2. Germline V CDR1 and CDR2: SSHAT, FNYEAQ (reference sequence). The CDR3 loop spans 14 amino acids. CDR3 sequence: CASSLAGGRETQYF. The CDR3 DNA sequence: TGTGCTAGCAGCTTAGCGGGAGGGAGAGAGACCCAGTACTTC.

This clone has more than one count but fewer than ten. The chain joins TRBV28 to TRBJ2-7; TRBD2 agrees at 13 bases. The ends lost 6 bases at V and 2 bases at J; junction bases unmatched: 4. The CDR3 totals 15 residues. Germline CDR1 and CDR2: MDHEN and SYDVKM. As DNA, the CDR3 is TGTGCCAGCAGCCCCGGGACTAGCGGGACCTACGAGCAGTACTTC. This translates into CASSPGTSGTYEQYF.

V gene TRBV19 combines with J gene TRBJ2-6; TRBD1 is a possible D gene (6 bases). The CDR3 extends over 16 amino acids. The germline V and J ends were trimmed by 1 base and 2 bases, with 9 bases remaining between them. Germline lookup yields CDR1 LNHDA and CDR2 SQIVND (reference sequence). The DNA for the CDR3 is TGTGCCAGTAGTATAGTAGGACAGACTGGGGCCAACGTCCTGACTTTC. Translating gives CASSIVGQTGANVLTF.

CDR3 sequence: CASSFVTSATDTQYF. The CDR3 DNA follows: TGCGCCAGCAGCTTCGTTACTAGCGCTACAGATACGCAGTATTTT. The chain couples TRBV5-1 to TRBJ2-3; 7 bases fit TRBD2. V was clipped by 2 bases and J by 3 bases; unmatched bases: 6. From germline, CDR1 is SGHRS and CDR2 YFSETQ. CDR3 size: 15 residues. The complete variable domain, with remaining parts taken from reference TRBV5-1 and TRBJ2-3, reads KAGVTQTPRYLIKTRGQQVTLSCSPISGHRSVSWYQQTPGQGLQFLFEYFSETQRNKGNFPGRFSGRQFSNSRSEMNVSTLELGDSALYLCASSFVTSATDTQYFGPGTRLTVL.

The V gene is TRBV11-3, the J gene TRBJ1-2, with D possibly matching TRBD1 (6 bases). The V end was cut by 5 bases, the J end by 0 bases, with 10 bases between. The CDR3 covers 14 residues. From germline, CDR1 is SGHNT and CDR2 YENEEA. In DNA form, the CDR3 reads TGTGCCAGCAGCCCGGGACAAACTAACTATGGCTACACCTTC. It specifies CASSPGQTNYGYTF.

The rearrangement joins TRBV7-3 to TRBJ2-6; D may be TRBD1 (5 bases). Per the germline V gene, CDR1 is SGHTA and CDR2 is FQGTGA. The germline V and J ends were trimmed by 6 bases and 1 base, with 10 bases remaining between them. This CDR3 has 15 residues. The CDR3 protein is CASSFQGSGANVLTF. The CDR3 DNA is TGTGCCAGCAGTTTTCAGGGTTCTGGGGCCAACGTCCTGACTTTC.

This clone was detected only a few times. V usage is TRBV2 and J usage is TRBJ1-5, with D possibly TRBD1 on 5 matching bases. V was cut by 4 bases and J by 4 bases, with 20 bases left in between. From germline, CDR1 is SNHLY and CDR2 FYNNEI. CDR3 length equals 17 residues. The CDR3 loop reads CASSAFGRGGGNQPQHF. CDR3 DNA sequence: TGTGCCAGCAGTGCGTTTGGGAGGGGAGGAGGGAATCAGCCCCAGCATTTT.

This chain joins TRBV6-1 and TRBJ1-5, with unresolved D. Germline V gene lookup returns CDR1 MNHNS and CDR2 SASEGT. The V end lost 3 bases, the J end lost 4 bases, and 7 bases lay between the germline ends. The CDR3 sequence is 13 residues long. The CDR3 here is CASSETRNQPQHF. CDR3 DNA: TGTGCCAGCAGTGAGACAAGGAATCAGCCCCAGCATTTT.

The chain employs TRBV11-1 and TRBJ2-7; TRBD2 might be the D (5 bases). V lost 0 bases and J lost 5, with 8 bases in between. This CDR3 spans 13 amino acids. The germline V gene encodes CDR1 SGHAT and CDR2 FQDESV (reference sequence). CDR3 DNA: TGTGCCAGCAGCTTAGCCGGAGGAAACGAGCAGTACTTC. This codes for CASSLAGGNEQYF.

The sample holds one count of this clone. This chain uses TRBV7-6 with TRBJ2-5; TRBD2 aligns across 8 bases. This CDR3 comprises 14 residues. Germline CDR1 is SGHVS and CDR2 is FNYEAQ. V was pared by 5 bases and J by 4 bases, with 6 bases of the junction left unmatched. The CDR3 loop reads CASSQSGSTETQYF. In DNA, the CDR3 is TGTGCCAGCAGCCAAAGCGGGAGTACAGAGACCCAGTACTTC.

The chain carries TRBV19 and TRBJ1-2; a weak D match, TRBD1 (5 bases). The CDR3 spans 13 residues. Germline V gene lookup returns CDR1 LNHDA and CDR2 SQIVND (reference sequence). The germline V and J ends were trimmed by 2 bases and 7 bases, with 11 bases remaining between them. Here the CDR3 reads CASSITGEAGYTF. The CDR3 region has the DNA TGTGCCAGTAGTATAACGGGGGAGGCTGGCTACACCTTC. The full variable domain, in which reference TRBV19 and TRBJ1-2 provide the parts outside the CDR3, is DGGITQSPKYLFRKEGQNVTLSCEQNLNHDAMYWYRQDPGQGLRLIYYSQIVNDFQKGDIAEGYSVSREKKESFPLTVTSAQKNPTAFYLCASSITGEAGYTFGSGTRLTVV.